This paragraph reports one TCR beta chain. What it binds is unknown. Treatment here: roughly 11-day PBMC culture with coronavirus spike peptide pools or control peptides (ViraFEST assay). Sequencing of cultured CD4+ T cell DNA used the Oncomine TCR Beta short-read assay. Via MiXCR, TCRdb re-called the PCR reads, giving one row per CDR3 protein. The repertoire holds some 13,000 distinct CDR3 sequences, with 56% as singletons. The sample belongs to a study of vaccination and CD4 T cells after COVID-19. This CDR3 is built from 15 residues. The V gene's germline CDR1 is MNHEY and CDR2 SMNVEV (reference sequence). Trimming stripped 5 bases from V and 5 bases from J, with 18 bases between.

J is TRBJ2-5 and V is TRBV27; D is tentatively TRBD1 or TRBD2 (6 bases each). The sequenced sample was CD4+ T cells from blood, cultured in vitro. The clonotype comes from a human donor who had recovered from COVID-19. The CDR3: CASSGGGPSWETQYF. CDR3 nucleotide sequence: TGTGCCAGCAGTGGAGGGGGACCGTCATGGGAGACCCAGTACTTC.